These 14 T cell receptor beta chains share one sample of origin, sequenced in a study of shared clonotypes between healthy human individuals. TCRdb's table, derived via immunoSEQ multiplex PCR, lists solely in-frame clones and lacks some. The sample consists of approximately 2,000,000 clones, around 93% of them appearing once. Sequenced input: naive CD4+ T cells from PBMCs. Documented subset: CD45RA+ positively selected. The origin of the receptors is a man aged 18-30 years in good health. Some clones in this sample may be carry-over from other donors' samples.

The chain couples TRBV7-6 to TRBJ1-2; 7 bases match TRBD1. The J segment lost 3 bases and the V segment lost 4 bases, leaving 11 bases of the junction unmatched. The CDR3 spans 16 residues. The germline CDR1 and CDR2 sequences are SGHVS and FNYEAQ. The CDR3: CASSSRTGPVDYGYTF. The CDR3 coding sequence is TGTGCCAGCAGCTCCCGGACAGGCCCGGTAGACTATGGCTACACCTTC.

The CDR3 here is CASSTSRGRAYGYTF. In DNA, the CDR3 is TGTGCCAGTAGTACCTCGCGGGGTCGTGCCTATGGCTACACCTTC. The chain combines TRBV19 with TRBJ1-2, with unresolved D. The CDR3 consists of 15 residues. V lost 4 bases and J lost 4, with 16 bases in between. Germline CDR1 LNHDA, CDR2 SQIVND (reference sequence).

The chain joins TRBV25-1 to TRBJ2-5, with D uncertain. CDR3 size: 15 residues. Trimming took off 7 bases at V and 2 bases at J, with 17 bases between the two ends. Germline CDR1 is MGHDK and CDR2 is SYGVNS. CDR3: CASIMYPAAQETQYF. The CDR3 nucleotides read TGTGCCAGCATAATGTACCCGGCGGCTCAAGAGACCCAGTACTTC.

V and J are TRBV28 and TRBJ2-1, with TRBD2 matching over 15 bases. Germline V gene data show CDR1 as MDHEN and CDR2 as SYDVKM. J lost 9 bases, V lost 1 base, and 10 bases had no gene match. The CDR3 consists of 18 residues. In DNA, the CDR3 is TGTGCCAGCAGTTTATCCCCCTCCGGGACTAGCGGGAGGAGTGAGCAGTTCTTC. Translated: CASSLSPSGTSGRSEQFF.

The DNA for the CDR3 is TGTGCCAGCAGTTTTTCGGGCTCCCCCGGACAGGGGGCGCGCGGCTACACCTTC. Protein sequence: CASSFSGSPGQGARGYTF. The J gene is TRBJ1-2, the V gene TRBV28; 11 bases line up with TRBD1. V lost 3 bases, J lost 8 bases, and 17 bases stayed unmatched. Germline assignment: CDR1 MDHEN and CDR2 SYDVKM. The CDR3 contains 18 residues.

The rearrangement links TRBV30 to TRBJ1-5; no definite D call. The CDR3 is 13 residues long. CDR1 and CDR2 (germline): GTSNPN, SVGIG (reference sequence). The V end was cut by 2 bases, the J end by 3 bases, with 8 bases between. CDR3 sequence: CAWSRWLNQPQHF. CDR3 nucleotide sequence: TGTGCCTGGAGTCGGTGGCTCAATCAGCCCCAGCATTTT. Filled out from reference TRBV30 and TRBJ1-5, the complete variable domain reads SQTIHQWPATLVQPVGSPLSLECTVEGTSNPNLYWYRQAAGRGLQLLFYSVGIGQISSEVPQNLSASRPQDRQFILSSKKLLLSDSGFYLCAWSRWLNQPQHFGDGTRLSIL.

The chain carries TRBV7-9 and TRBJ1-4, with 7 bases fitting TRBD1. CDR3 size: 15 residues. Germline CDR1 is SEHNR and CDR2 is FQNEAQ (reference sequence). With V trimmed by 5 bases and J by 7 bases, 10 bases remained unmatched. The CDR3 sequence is CASSPERTGAEKLFF. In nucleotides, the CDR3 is TGTGCCAGCAGCCCAGAGCGTACAGGGGCTGAAAAACTGTTTTTT.

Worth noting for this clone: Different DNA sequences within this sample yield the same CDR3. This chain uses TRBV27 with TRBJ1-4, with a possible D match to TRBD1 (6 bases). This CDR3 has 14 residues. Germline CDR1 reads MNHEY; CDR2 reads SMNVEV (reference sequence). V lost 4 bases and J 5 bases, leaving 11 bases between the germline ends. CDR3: CASSYQGSNEKLFF. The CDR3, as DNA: TGTGCCAGCAGTTATCAGGGGTCGAATGAAAAACTGTTTTTT.

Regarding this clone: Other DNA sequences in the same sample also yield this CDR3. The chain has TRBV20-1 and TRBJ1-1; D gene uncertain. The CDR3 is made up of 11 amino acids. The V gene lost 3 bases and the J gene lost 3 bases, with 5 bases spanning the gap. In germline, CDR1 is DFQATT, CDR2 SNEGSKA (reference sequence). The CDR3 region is CSAREYTEAFF. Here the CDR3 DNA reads TGCAGTGCTAGGGAGTACACTGAAGCTTTCTTT.

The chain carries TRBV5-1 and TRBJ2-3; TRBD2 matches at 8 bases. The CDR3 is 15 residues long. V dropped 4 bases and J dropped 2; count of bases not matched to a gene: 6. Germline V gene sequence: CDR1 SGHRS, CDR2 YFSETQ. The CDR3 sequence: CASSPEREPTDTQYF. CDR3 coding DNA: TGCGCCAGCAGCCCCGAGCGGGAGCCCACAGATACGCAGTATTTT.

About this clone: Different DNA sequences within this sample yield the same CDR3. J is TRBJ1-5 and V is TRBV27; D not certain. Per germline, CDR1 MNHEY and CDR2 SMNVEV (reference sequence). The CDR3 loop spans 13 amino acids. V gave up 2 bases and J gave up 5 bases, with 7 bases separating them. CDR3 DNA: TGTGCCAGCAGTTTAGATCGGGATCAGCCCCAGCATTTT. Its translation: CASSLDRDQPQHF.

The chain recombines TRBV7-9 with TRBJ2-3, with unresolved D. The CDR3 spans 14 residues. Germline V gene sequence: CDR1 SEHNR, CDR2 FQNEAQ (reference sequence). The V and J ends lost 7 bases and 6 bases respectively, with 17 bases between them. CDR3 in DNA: TGTGCCAGCACCCTCGCCAACGGCCCGGATACGCAGTATTTT. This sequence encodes CASTLANGPDTQYF. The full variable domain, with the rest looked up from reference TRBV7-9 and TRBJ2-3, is DTGVSQNPRHKITKRGQNVTFRCDPISEHNRLYWYRQTLGQGPEFLTYFQNEAQLEKSRLLSDRFSAERPKGSFSTLEIQRTEQGDSAMYLCASTLANGPDTQYFGPGTRLTVL.

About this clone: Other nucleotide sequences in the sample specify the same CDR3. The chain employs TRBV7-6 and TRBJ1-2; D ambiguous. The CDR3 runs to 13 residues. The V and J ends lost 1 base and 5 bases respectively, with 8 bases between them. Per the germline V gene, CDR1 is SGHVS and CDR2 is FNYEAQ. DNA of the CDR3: TGTGCCAGCAGCTTAGTCTCTGGGTATGGCTACACCTTC. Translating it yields CASSLVSGYGYTF.

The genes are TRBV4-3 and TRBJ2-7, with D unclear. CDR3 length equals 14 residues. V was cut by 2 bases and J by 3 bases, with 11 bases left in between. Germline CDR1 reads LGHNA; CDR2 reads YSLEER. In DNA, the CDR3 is TGCGCCAGCAGCCAACAACGCAGTCGCTACGAGCAGTACTTC. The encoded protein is CASSQQRSRYEQYF.